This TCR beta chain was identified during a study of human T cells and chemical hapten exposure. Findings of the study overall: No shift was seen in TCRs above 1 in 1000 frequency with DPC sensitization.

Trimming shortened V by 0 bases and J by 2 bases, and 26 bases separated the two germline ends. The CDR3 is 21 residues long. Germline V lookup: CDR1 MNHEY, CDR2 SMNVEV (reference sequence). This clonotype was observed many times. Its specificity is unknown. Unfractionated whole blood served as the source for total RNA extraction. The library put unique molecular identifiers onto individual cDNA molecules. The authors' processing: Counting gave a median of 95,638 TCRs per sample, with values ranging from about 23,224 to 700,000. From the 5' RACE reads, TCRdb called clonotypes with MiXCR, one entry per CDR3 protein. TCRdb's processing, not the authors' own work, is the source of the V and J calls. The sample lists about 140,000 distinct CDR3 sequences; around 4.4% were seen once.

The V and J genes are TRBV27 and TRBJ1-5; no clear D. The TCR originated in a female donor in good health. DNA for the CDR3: TGTGCCAGCAGTTTATCGTTTTCACGGGCGGTAAAGCCCTTTTGCAATCAGCCCCAGCATTTT. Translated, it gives CASSLSFSRAVKPFCNQPQHF.